The TCR beta chain under discussion was sequenced for a study of T-cell reconstitution after alpha-beta-depleted transplantation in children (dated by TCRdb to the mid-2010s). Concerning the study at large: T-cell immune reconstitution after TCRalphabeta/CD19-depleted allogeneic hematopoietic cell transplantation in children was quantitatively tracked in the study by means of TCR repertoire profiling.

The intended sense of this specimen's treatment or condition label: allogeneic hematopoietic cell transplantation with graft depleted of TCRalphabeta T cells and CD19 B cells. TCRalphabeta/CD19-depleted allogeneic hematopoietic cell grafts were given to the transplant recipients, all of whom were children. General conclusions and limits of the study: The apparently early alphabetaT-cell count recovery about two months after transplant was reportedly dependent on only several hundred rapidly expanded clones derived from non-depleted graft cells. The frequencies of hyperexpanded clones fell over the following months, and after one year, T-cell counts and TCRbeta diversity were mostly attributed to newly produced T cells. The high TCRbeta diversity at day 60 in some patients was ascribed to recipient T cells and intrathymic progenitors that had survived conditioning.

Worth noting for this clonotype: Its specific antigen is unknown. One base away there is no much larger clone; base qualities are not given.

Library creation used PCR. The sample was run on an Illumina HiSeq 2500. TCR library preparation used molecular barcoding, with unique molecular identifiers applied to normalize quantification of the TCRbeta repertoire. TCRdb ran its own pipeline on the public reads, namely fastp trimming at Q25 and MiXCR clone calling, and kept in-frame beta chains. All rows with the same CDR3 protein become a single entry with the most common DNA and genes. The sample table lists about 440,000 distinct CDR3 sequences, roughly 43% of them with a count of one. The leading ten clones occupy 27% of the sample. V drops 6 bases and J drops 5 bases, leaving 13 bases in between. Measured from the cysteine to the phenylalanine, the CDR3 is 13 residues long. The entry retains the CDR3 DNA only, 39 bases that are in frame from base 1. The germline V gene gives CDR1 as MDHEN and CDR2 as SYDVKM.

This specimen consisted of PBMCs, obtained before TCRalphabeta/CD19-depleted stem cell transplant. This sequence uses TRBV28 and TRBJ2-5, with TRBD2 tentatively as D gene (5 bases match). The clonotype originates from a girl under 10 years old with aplastic anemia, due to receive a stem cell transplant. The CDR3 amino acid sequence is: CASRRTELETQYF. The DNA sequence follows: TGTGCCAGCAGGCGGACTGAGCTGGAGACCCAGTACTTC.